The clone carrying this T cell receptor beta chain was counted a few times. Its antigen remains unknown. As every portion of the isolated RNA was reverse transcribed, the sequencing read expressed TCRB transcripts. The protocol was immunoSEQ multiplex PCR, while the TCRdb copy is restricted to in-frame clones and leaves out a portion. Of some 330,000 clones listed, roughly 13% were seen once; the top ten hold around 0.0099%. The authors took one heparinised blood draw, averaging about 116 mL, from each donor. Trimming took off 6 bases at V and 0 bases at J, with 12 bases between the two ends. The germline gives CDR1 GTSNPN, CDR2 SVGIG (reference sequence). The CDR3 contains 13 residues. These data come from a study of beta chain features in type 1 diabetes. Study information: Patients and healthy donors were similar in age, gender and cell yields.

General observations from the study: Within each of all four CD4+ subsets, Type 1 diabetes patients had TCRB CDR3s that were moderately but significantly shorter.

The V call is TRBV30, the J call TRBJ2-7, with D perhaps matching TRBD1 (6 bases). The sequencing sample was made of naive CD4+ T cells from blood. This receptor was taken from a woman in her late teens or twenties with type 1 diabetes. This chain's CDR3 is CACTQGSSYEQYF. DNA of the CDR3: TGTGCCTGTACCCAGGGGAGCTCCTACGAGCAGTACTTC.